This TCR beta chain was identified in a study of immune cell composition in non-small cell lung cancer. Study-level results: TIL tumour reactivity correlated with maximal tumour-associated clone frequency in adenocarcinoma. Shared sequences between tumour-reactive and dominant in vivo clones were not proven. Squamous carcinomas (approximately 75%) more often had tumour-associated clones >0.5% than adenocarcinomas (33%).

Remarks on this clone: Its antigen is not identified.

The CDR3 runs 15 residues. Looked up from germline, CDR1 is SGHAT and CDR2 is FQNNGV. Losses at the gene ends were 1 base for V and 7 bases for J; bases not matched to a gene: 4. Generated by immunoSEQ multiplex PCR, the TCRdb table keeps only in-frame clones and is missing some. In the table there are 3,000 to 4,000 clones, around 74% of which are singletons. Normal lung was sampled as far from the tumour as possible, at least 3 cm. DNA was extracted from unsorted cell suspensions stored frozen. The chain is built from TRBV11-2 and TRBJ2-1; 10 nucleotides match TRBD2. This TCR was recovered from a human donor with non-small cell lung cancer. Sequences were obtained from non-adjacent lung tissue. The CDR3 DNA reads as TGTGCCAGCAGCTTAGGTAGCGGGGGGCAGAATGAGCAGTTCTTC. This gives the protein CASSLGSGGQNEQFF.